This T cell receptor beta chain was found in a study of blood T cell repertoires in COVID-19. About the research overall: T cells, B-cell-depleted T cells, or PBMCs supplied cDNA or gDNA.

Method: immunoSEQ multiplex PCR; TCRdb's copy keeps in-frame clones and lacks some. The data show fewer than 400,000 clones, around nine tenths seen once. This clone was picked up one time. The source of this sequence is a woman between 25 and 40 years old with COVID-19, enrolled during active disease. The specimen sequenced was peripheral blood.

The CDR3 bases are TGCGCCAGCAGCTTGTACGGGGGGGCCTTAGATACGCAGTATTTT. Residues: CASSLYGGALDTQYF. The chain employs TRBV5-1 and TRBJ2-3; 8 bases fit TRBD2. Germline values: CDR1 SGHRS, CDR2 YFSETQ. The junction had 6 bases not matched to a gene; V was cut back by 1 base and J by 5 bases. The CDR3 spans 15 residues.